This TCR beta chain appears in the sequencing data of a study of OX40 agonist ivuxolimab in advanced cancers. Study overall: The dose-escalation cohort was about 80% male, with a mean age of 60 years, ranging roughly 20 to 90. Eligibility rules accepted prior anti-PD-1, anti-PD-L1 or anti-CTLA-4 therapy, and 30% to 40% had some. Three partial responders included one hepatocellular carcinoma patient and two cutaneous melanoma patients.

This clone is a singleton in its sample. As yet, its antigen is unknown. CDR3 length: 16 residues. The V gene's germline CDR1 is MRHNA and CDR2 SNTAGT. Trimming removed 2 bases at V and 2 bases at J, with 12 bases between. Study results and limitations: CD4+ T cells averaged fewer expanded clones than CD8+ T cells.

Using immunoSEQ multiplex PCR, the repertoire was profiled, and TCRdb retains in-frame clones only, with some absent. The sample shows roughly 100,000 clones, over 80% of them seen only once. The receptor comes from an adult with an advanced solid tumor such as melanoma, head and neck, liver or kidney cancer. The J gene is TRBJ2-2, the V gene TRBV6-4, with D maybe TRBD2 (6 bases). Sequencing was performed on CD4+ or CD8+ T cells sorted from blood, taken in a trial of the OX40 agonist ivuxolimab. Here the CDR3 reads CASSDDGGANTGELFF. DNA of the CDR3: TGTGCCAGCAGTGACGATGGCGGGGCAAACACCGGGGAGCTGTTTTTT.